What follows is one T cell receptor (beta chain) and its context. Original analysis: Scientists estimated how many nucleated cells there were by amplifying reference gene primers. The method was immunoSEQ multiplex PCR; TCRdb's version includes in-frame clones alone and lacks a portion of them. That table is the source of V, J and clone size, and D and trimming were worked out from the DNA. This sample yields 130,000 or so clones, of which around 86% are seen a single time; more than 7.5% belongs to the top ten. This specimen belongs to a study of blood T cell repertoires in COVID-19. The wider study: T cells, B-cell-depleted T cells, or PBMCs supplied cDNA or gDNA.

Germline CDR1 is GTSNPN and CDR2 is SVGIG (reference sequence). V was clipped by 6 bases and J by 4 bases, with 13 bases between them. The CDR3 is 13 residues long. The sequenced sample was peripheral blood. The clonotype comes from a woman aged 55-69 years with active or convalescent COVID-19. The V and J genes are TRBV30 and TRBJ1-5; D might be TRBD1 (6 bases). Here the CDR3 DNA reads TGTGCCTGCAGGACAGAAGCTAATCAGCCCCAGCATTTT. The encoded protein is CACRTEANQPQHF.